This T cell receptor (beta chain) came from a study of blood T cells in healthy people across ages. Then a second PCR, running roughly 7 to 11 cycles, was carried out with a sample-barcoded 5' primer and a J-beta primer mix. TCRdb analysed the 5' RACE reads with MiXCR anew, one entry per CDR3 protein. Among about 1.6 million distinct CDR3 sequences, roughly 30% were seen once, and the ten largest hold approximately 11%. All donors came from Russia, were Caucasian and healthy, and spanned ages roughly 6 to 95. The CDR3 loop spans 14 amino acids. Trimming pared 0 bases from V and 1 base from J, leaving 8 bases between. The germline gives CDR1 SGHRS, CDR2 YFSETQ.

The clonotype comes from a woman aged 30 to 39 in good health. This chain connects TRBV5-1 to TRBJ2-7, with D hard to call. The sequencing input was blood. In DNA, the CDR3 is TGCGCCAGCAGCTTGGGAATGGTTTCCTACGAGCAGTACTTC. It encodes CASSLGMVSYEQYF.